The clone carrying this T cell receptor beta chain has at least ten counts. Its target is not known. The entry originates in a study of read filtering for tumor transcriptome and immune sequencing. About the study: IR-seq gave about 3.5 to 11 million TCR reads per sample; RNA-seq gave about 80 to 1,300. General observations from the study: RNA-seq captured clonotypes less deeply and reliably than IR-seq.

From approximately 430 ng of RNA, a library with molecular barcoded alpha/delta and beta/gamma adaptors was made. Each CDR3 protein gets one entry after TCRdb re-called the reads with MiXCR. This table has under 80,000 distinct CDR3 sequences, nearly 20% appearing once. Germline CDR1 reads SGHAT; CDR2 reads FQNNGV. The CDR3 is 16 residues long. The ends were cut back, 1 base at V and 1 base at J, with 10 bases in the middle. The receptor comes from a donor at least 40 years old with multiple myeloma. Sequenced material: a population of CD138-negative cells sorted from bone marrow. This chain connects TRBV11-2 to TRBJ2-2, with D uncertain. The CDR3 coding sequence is TGTGCCAGCAGCTTAGTCATGGGGATGAACACCGGGGAGCTGTTTTTT. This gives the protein CASSLVMGMNTGELFF. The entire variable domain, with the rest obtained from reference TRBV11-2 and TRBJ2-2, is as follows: EAGVAQSPRYKIIEKRQSVAFWCNPISGHATLYWYQQILGQGPKLLIQFQNNGVVDDSQLPKDRFSAERLKGVDSTLKIQPAKLEDSAVYLCASSLVMGMNTGELFFGEGSRLTVL.